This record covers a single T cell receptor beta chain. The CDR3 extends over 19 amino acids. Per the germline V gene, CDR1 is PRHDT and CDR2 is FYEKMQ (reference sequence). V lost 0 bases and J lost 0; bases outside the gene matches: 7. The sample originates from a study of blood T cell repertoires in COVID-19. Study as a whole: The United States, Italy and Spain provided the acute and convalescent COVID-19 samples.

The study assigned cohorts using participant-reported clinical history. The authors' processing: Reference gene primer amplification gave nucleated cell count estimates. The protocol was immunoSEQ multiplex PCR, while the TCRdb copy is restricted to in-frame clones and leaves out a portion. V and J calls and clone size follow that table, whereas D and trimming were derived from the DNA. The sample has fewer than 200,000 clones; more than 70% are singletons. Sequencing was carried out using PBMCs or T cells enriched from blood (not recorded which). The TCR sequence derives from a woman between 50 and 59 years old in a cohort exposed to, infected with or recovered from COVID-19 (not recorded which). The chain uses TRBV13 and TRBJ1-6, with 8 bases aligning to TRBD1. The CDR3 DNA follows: TGTGCCAGCAGCTTAGGGGGGACAGGCCTGAGCTCCTATAATTCACCCCTCCACTTT. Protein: CASSLGGTGLSSYNSPLHF.